This T cell receptor (beta chain) was profiled in a study of blood T cells in healthy people across ages. Deletions cut 3 bases from V and 0 bases from J, with 8 bases between. Germline V lookup: CDR1 SGHRS, CDR2 YFSETQ. The CDR3 is 14 residues long. There are a few counts of this clonotype. A read error may be the cause here, since a much bigger clone is one base away. The second PCR ran about 6 to 11 cycles with a sample-barcoded 5' primer and J-beta primers. MiXCR was run by TCRdb on the 5' RACE reads, yielding one entry per CDR3 protein. This repertoire shows roughly 700,000 distinct CDR3 sequences, about 30% found once; its top ten account for roughly 15%.

Input material: blood. The TCR was taken from a woman of 80 years or more in good health. J is TRBJ2-3 and V is TRBV5-1, with D hard to call. The DNA of the CDR3 is TGCGCCAGCAGCTGGGCCGGTAGCACAGATACGCAGTATTTT. Translation gives CASSWAGSTDTQYF.